What follows describes a single T cell receptor beta chain. The sample is drawn from a study of blood T cell repertoires in COVID-19. Across the whole study: COVID-19 samples collected from the United States, Italy and Spain covered acute and convalescent phases. From T cells, B-cell-depleted T cells, or PBMCs came the material, which was cDNA or gDNA.

In the original workflow: Estimates of nucleated cell counts were drawn from the amplification of reference gene primers. Sequencing used immunoSEQ multiplex PCR; TCRdb keeps in-frame clones, though not all of them. That table gives V, J and clone size, and the DNA gave D and trimming. The repertoire holds about 250,000 clones, with roughly 85% as singletons. Germline V lookup: CDR1 SGHRS, CDR2 YFSETQ. V dropped 2 bases and J dropped 3 bases, with 9 bases sitting between them. The CDR3 runs to 13 residues. The rearrangement joins TRBV5-1 to TRBJ2-7; possible D gene TRBD1, 5 bases. The receptor was isolated from a man aged 18 to 29 with active or convalescent COVID-19. Sequencing was carried out using peripheral blood. The CDR3 loop is CASSFSGLYEQYF. The CDR3 DNA reads TGCGCCAGCAGCTTTTCAGGGCTCTACGAGCAGTACTTC.